The entry that follows covers one TCR beta chain sequence. Its antigen is unidentified. Sequencing used immunoSEQ multiplex PCR; TCRdb keeps in-frame clones, though not all of them. The table records 150,000 to 190,000 clones, around nine tenths of them present only once. Pooled in the analysis were second doses at about 4 or about 12 weeks. This sample was included in a study of T cell responses to AZD1222 COVID-19 vaccine. Broader study findings: White British people made up most donors, females outnumbered males, and clonal diversity was possibly underestimated. Unmutated variant regions are reportedly the target of nearly half of TCRs that are spike-specific.

Trimming removed 0 bases from V and 1 base from J; junction bases left unmatched: 3. The germline gives CDR1 SGHRS, CDR2 YFSETQ. The CDR3 spans 15 residues. The chain employs TRBV5-1 and TRBJ2-5, with 7 bases matching TRBD1. The sequence came from an adult who received the AZD1222 COVID-19 vaccine. The material sequenced was peripheral blood, taken 28 days after the second AZD1222 dose. CDR3 protein: CASSLGDSLQETQYF. The CDR3 DNA reads TGCGCCAGCAGCTTGGGGGACAGCCTCCAAGAGACCCAGTACTTC.